This T cell receptor beta chain was sequenced during a study of blood T cell repertoires in COVID-19. As for the study in general: The United States, Italy and Spain provided the acute and convalescent COVID-19 samples.

Study processing details: Using reference gene primer amplification, nucleated cell counts were estimated. Sequenced by immunoSEQ multiplex PCR; TCRdb stores in-frame clones only, minus some. V and J calls and clone size are given by that table; D and trimming were obtained from the DNA. Of 200,000 to 250,000 clones listed, roughly 85% are singletons. Germline-derived CDR1 and CDR2 are SGDLS and YYNGEE. V shed 4 bases and J shed 2 bases, with 15 bases lying between them. There are 15 residues in the CDR3. This sequence joins TRBV9 and TRBJ1-1; D may be TRBD1 (5 bases). The TCR originated in a woman aged 40 to 50 with acute COVID-19. The source material was PBMCs or T cells enriched from blood (not recorded which). The chain's CDR3 is CASSPDSLSNTEAFF. CDR3 bases: TGTGCCAGCAGCCCAGACAGCCTGAGCAACACTGAAGCTTTCTTT.